This T cell receptor beta chain comes out of a study of cytomegalovirus exposure and HLA in healthy donors. Of note for this clone: No antigen is known for it.

The PCR used 60 Vbeta and 13 Jbeta primers. The assay was immunoSEQ multiplex PCR, and TCRdb's table has in-frame clones only and misses some. The sample includes under 100,000 clones, 60% to 80% seen only once; the top ten take over 3%. This CDR3 region has 13 residues. Trimming cost V 5 bases and J 4 bases, with 9 bases left between them. In germline, CDR1 is SQVTM, CDR2 ANQGSEA. Notes on the study in general: In an earlier analysis, most TCR beta V segments were productive about 90% or about 30% of the time.

Source material: PBMCs. This sequence was found in a man between 50 and 59 years old in good health and CMV-seronegative. V and J are TRBV29-1 and TRBJ1-6; the D is unclear. The CDR3 DNA reads as TGCAGCGTTTCCGCGGGGTATAATTCACCCCTCCACTTT. Protein sequence: CSVSAGYNSPLHF.